A selection of T cell receptor beta chains follows, all from one sample in a study of memory CD4+ T cells and cytomegalovirus serostatus. Generated by immunoSEQ multiplex PCR, the TCRdb table keeps only in-frame clones and is missing some. The table lists 56,000 or so clones, around 80% of them singletons. Sequencing was carried out using memory CD4+ T cells from blood. These receptors all stem from an adult in good health and CMV-seronegative. Some clones in this sample may be carry-over from other donors' samples. The CDR3 runs from the conserved cysteine through the conserved F or W. A D gene is named only where the DNA matches it firmly. Clone size is stated in some rows and not others, as once, few, many or a class when expanded.

clone_size,j_call,v_call,d_call,cdr3_aa,cdr3_nt
few,TRBJ1-1,TRBV18,.,CASSPPAGNTEAFF,TGTGCCAGCTCACCACCGGCAGGGAACACTGAAGCTTTCTTT
.,TRBJ1-1,TRBV7-8,TRBD1,CASRKDRGGVVTEAFF,TGTGCCAGCAGAAAAGACAGGGGAGGGGTGGTCACTGAAGCTTTCTTT
.,TRBJ2-3,TRBV5-1,.,CASSLFQGRTDTQYF,TGCGCCAGCAGCTTGTTTCAGGGTCGGACAGATACGCAGTATTTT
.,TRBJ2-5,TRBV7-2,TRBD2,CASSPRLAGGQETQYF,TGTGCCAGCAGCCCCCGACTAGCGGGGGGTCAAGAGACCCAGTACTTC
.,TRBJ1-1,TRBV11-2,.,CASLRGQMNTEAFF,TGTGCCAGCCTTCGAGGACAGATGAACACTGAAGCTTTCTTT
.,TRBJ1-1,TRBV5-1,.,CASTFRGAGTEAFF,TGCGCCAGCACCTTCCGAGGTGCAGGGACTGAAGCTTTCTTT
.,TRBJ1-1,TRBV7-9,.,CASSLDGGNTEAFF,TGTGCCAGCAGCTTAGACGGGGGGAACACTGAAGCTTTCTTT
.,TRBJ1-3,TRBV10-2,.,CASSEQAGNTIYF,TGCGCCAGCTCTGAGCAGGCGGGAAACACCATATATTTT
.,TRBJ2-7,TRBV19,.,CASRDRQGGGEQYF,TGTGCCAGTAGAGACCGACAGGGCGGGGGCGAGCAGTACTTC
.,TRBJ2-1,TRBV30,.,CAWSLRQRVDEQFF,TGTGCCTGGAGTTTGAGACAGCGGGTCGATGAGCAGTTCTTC
.,TRBJ2-6,TRBV4-3,.,CASSQGTNSGANVLTF,TGCGCCAGCAGCCAGGGGACCAACTCTGGGGCCAACGTCCTGACTTTC
.,TRBJ1-1,TRBV28,TRBD1,CASSLAGGVTEAFF,TGTGCCAGCAGTTTAGCAGGGGGAGTCACTGAAGCTTTCTTT
few,TRBJ1-5,TRBV4-1,.,CASSQEPGTAINQPQHF,TGCGCCAGCAGCCAAGAGCCCGGGACCGCTATCAATCAGCCCCAGCATTTT
.,TRBJ2-6,TRBV27,.,CASSSRFSGANVLTF,TGTGCCAGCAGTTCTCGGTTCTCTGGGGCCAACGTCCTGACTTTC
once,TRBJ2-3,TRBV6-5,.,CASSYEAFPRTDTQYF,TGTGCCAGCAGTTACGAGGCTTTTCCCCGCACAGATACGCAGTATTTT
.,TRBJ1-2,TRBV5-6,.,CASSRRQVLDYGYTF,TGTGCCAGCAGCCGACGACAAGTCCTGGACTATGGCTACACCTTC
.,TRBJ2-1,TRBV9,TRBD2,CASSVRTSGRDEQFF,TGTGCCAGCAGCGTTCGGACTAGCGGGCGGGATGAGCAGTTCTTC
.,TRBJ1-3,TRBV9,.,CASSVDPLSGNTIYF,TGTGCCAGCAGCGTAGATCCTCTCTCTGGAAACACCATATATTTT
.,TRBJ2-7,TRBV27,.,CASSLKPAGSEQYF,TGTGCCAGCAGTTTAAAGCCCGCGGGGTCCGAGCAGTACTTC
.,TRBJ2-4,TRBV5-1,.,CASSPQGGQNIQYF,TGCGCCAGCAGCCCCCAAGGGGGGCAAAACATTCAGTACTTC
.,TRBJ1-2,TRBV5-1,TRBD1,CASSLGTGANYGYTF,TGCGCCAGCAGCTTGGGGACAGGGGCTAACTATGGCTACACCTTC
.,TRBJ2-7,TRBV6-1,.,CASSGGGGGHYYEQYF,TGTGCCAGCAGTGGGGGGGGAGGGGGCCATTACTACGAGCAGTACTTC
once,TRBJ2-7,TRBV19,.,CASSPRRLSYEQYF,TGTGCCAGTAGTCCACGACGCCTGTCCTACGAGCAGTACTTC
.,TRBJ2-7,TRBV5-4,.,CASSSPSFSYEQYF,TGTGCCAGCAGCTCCCCAAGTTTCTCCTACGAGCAGTACTTC
.,TRBJ1-2,TRBV4-2,TRBD1,CASSQADRAYGYTF,TGTGCCAGCAGCCAAGCGGACAGGGCCTATGGCTACACCTTC
once,TRBJ2-5,TRBV19,.,CASSIATPEETQYF,TGTGCCAGTAGTATTGCAACCCCCGAGGAGACCCAGTACTTC
few,TRBJ2-5,TRBV7-7,.,CASSSGTEETQYF,TGTGCTAGCAGCTCGGGGACTGAAGAGACCCAGTACTTC
few,TRBJ2-5,TRBV14,.,CASSPYHRRPYQETQYF,TGTGCCAGCAGCCCTTATCACAGGAGGCCCTACCAAGAGACCCAGTACTTC
.,TRBJ1-5,TRBV30,.,CAWSVGTGRNQPQHF,TGTGCCTGGAGTGTAGGCACAGGACGCAATCAGCCCCAGCATTTT
.,TRBJ2-7,TRBV30,.,CAWSDWTGSVHEQYF,TGTGCCTGGAGTGATTGGACCGGGTCCGTCCACGAGCAGTACTTC
.,TRBJ2-7,TRBV7-9,.,CASSSGGTVSYEQYF,TGTGCCAGCAGCTCGGGGGGGACAGTCTCCTACGAGCAGTACTTC
.,TRBJ1-5,TRBV6-1,TRBD1,CASSEGLWTGGDQPQHF,TGTGCCAGCAGTGAAGGATTGTGGACAGGGGGTGATCAGCCCCAGCATTTT
once,TRBJ2-1,TRBV2,TRBD2,CASSEIRGTSRNEQFF,TGTGCCAGCAGTGAAATTCGGGGGACTAGCAGGAATGAGCAGTTCTTC
.,TRBJ1-5,TRBV7-9,.,CASSSLRRTNSNQPQHF,TGTGCCAGCAGCTCCCTTCGACGGACAAATAGCAATCAGCCCCAGCATTTT
.,TRBJ2-1,TRBV10-2,.,CASMVSGEQFF,TGCGCCAGCATGGTGTCGGGTGAGCAGTTCTTC
many,TRBJ1-1,TRBV30,.,CAWSVWASTEAFF,TGTGCCTGGAGTGTATGGGCTAGCACTGAAGCTTTCTTT
few,TRBJ2-2,TRBV7-9,TRBD2,CASSARDYNTGELFF,TGTGCCAGCAGCGCCAGGGACTACAACACCGGGGAGCTGTTTTTT
.,TRBJ1-5,TRBV7-2,.,CASSRKTENNQPQHF,TGTGCCAGCAGCCGAAAAACAGAAAACAATCAGCCCCAGCATTTT
once,TRBJ1-2,TRBV19,.,CASRSVGSVDYGYTF,TGTGCCAGTAGGTCGGTTGGGAGCGTGGACTATGGCTACACCTTC
.,TRBJ2-5,TRBV6-5,.,CASSWWTSEETQYF,TGTGCCAGCAGTTGGTGGACAAGCGAAGAGACCCAGTACTTC
.,TRBJ1-5,TRBV6-1,.,CASRALTRDQPQHF,TGTGCCAGCAGGGCCCTAACCCGGGATCAGCCCCAGCATTTT
.,TRBJ1-2,TRBV6-6,TRBD1,CASSRKPGQGLAVTF,TGTGCCAGCAGCCGCAAACCGGGACAGGGGCTGGCGGTCACCTTC
.,TRBJ2-3,TRBV9,TRBD2,CASSLPGTSGTDTQYF,TGTGCCAGCAGCCTCCCTGGGACTAGCGGCACAGATACGCAGTATTTT
.,TRBJ1-2,TRBV19,.,CASTSGGAGDYGYTF,TGTGCCAGTACGAGCGGGGGGGCTGGGGACTATGGCTACACCTTC
few,TRBJ2-7,TRBV20-1,.,CSATGYYEQYF,TGCAGTGCTACGGGCTACTACGAGCAGTACTTC
.,TRBJ1-1,TRBV7-2,TRBD1,CASSLARGGTEAFF,TGTGCCAGCAGCTTAGCCAGGGGGGGTACTGAAGCTTTCTTT
.,TRBJ2-3,TRBV5-1,.,CASSLLYTDTQYF,TGCGCCAGCAGCTTGTTGTACACAGATACGCAGTATTTT
.,TRBJ1-3,TRBV19,.,CASSRSYSSSGNTIYF,TGTGCCAGTAGTAGGTCCTACTCCTCCTCTGGAAACACCATATATTTT
.,TRBJ1-2,TRBV7-2,.,CASSSSSYGYTF,TGTGCCAGCAGCTCCAGTAGCTATGGCTACACCTTC
.,TRBJ2-5,TRBV18,.,CASSLRLRETQYF,TGTGCCAGCTCGTTACGTCTCCGAGAGACCCAGTACTTC
.,TRBJ1-2,TRBV20-1,TRBD1,CSASYRGRDTF,TGCAGTGCTAGTTACAGGGGGCGGGACACCTTC
.,TRBJ2-7,TRBV6-1,.,CASTEGQSASYEQYF,TGTGCCAGCACTGAGGGTCAGAGTGCCTCCTACGAGCAGTACTTC
.,TRBJ1-3,TRBV19,.,CASSIARSGNTIYF,TGTGCCAGTAGTATAGCTCGCTCTGGAAACACCATATATTTT
.,TRBJ2-7,TRBV27,.,CASSSDSRPSYEQYF,TGTGCCAGCAGTTCGGACTCCCGACCATCTTACGAGCAGTACTTC
.,TRBJ2-3,TRBV18,.,CASSTPTDTQYF,TGTGCCAGCTCAACTCCCACAGATACGCAGTATTTT
.,TRBJ1-1,TRBV25-1,.,CASSSFDAGANTEAFF,TGTGCCAGCAGCTCCTTTGACGCAGGGGCGAACACTGAAGCTTTCTTT